A selection of T cell receptor beta chains follows, all from one sample in a study of control samples from healthy donors and cancer patients. Here immunoSEQ multiplex PCR was the method, and the copy in TCRdb shows in-frame clones only, minus some. The table has around 170,000 clones, nearly 90% seen once. Sequenced: blood. These receptors were collected from a woman in her forties or fifties in good health. Both conserved end residues are part of each CDR3. The order of the fields is J gene, V gene, D gene, clone size, CDR3 DNA, CDR3 protein. D genes are given only for firm matches. Some rows mark clone size as missing; the rest say once, few, many or name a class of expanded clone.

TRBJ1-5	TRBV24-1	-	-	TGTGCCACCAGTGATCCCCGCAATAGCAATCAGCCCCAGCATTTT	CATSDPRNSNQPQHF
TRBJ2-1	TRBV2	TRBD2	-	TGTGCCAGCAGTGTACTAGCGGGAAGGTCCGATGAGCAGTTCTTC	CASSVLAGRSDEQFF
TRBJ1-1	TRBV6-2/TRBV6-3	-	-	TGTGCCAGCAGTTACGGGGCTCCCAGAGGGTTGAGGCCCCAAGCTTTCTTT	CASSYGAPRGLRPQAFF
TRBJ2-1	TRBV28	-	-	TGTGCCAGCAGGACCCGGTTTAGGAATGAGCAGTTCTTC	CASRTRFRNEQFF
TRBJ2-7	TRBV7-8	TRBD1	-	TGTGCCAGCAGTCGAGAGCCGGGACAGGGGTACGAGCAGTACTTC	CASSREPGQGYEQYF
TRBJ2-7	TRBV7-2	TRBD2	-	TGTGCCAGCAGCTTATCGTACGGTACACTAGCGGCGAACGAGCAGTACTTC	CASSLSYGTLAANEQYF
TRBJ2-2	TRBV6-5	-	-	TGTGCCAGCAACATAGGGGCTTCCACCGGGGAGCTGTTTTTT	CASNIGASTGELFF
TRBJ2-5	TRBV11-2	-	-	TGTGCCAGCAGCTTAGGCCGGCAAGAGACCCAGTACTTC	CASSLGRQETQYF
TRBJ1-1	TRBV6-2/TRBV6-3	TRBD1	-	TGTGCCAGCAGTCGACAGGGCCGGGGAGCTTTCTTT	CASSRQGRGAFF
TRBJ1-2	TRBV24-1	-	-	TGTGCCACCAGTGATCCCCGGACAGAGGGTGGCTACACCTTC	CATSDPRTEGGYTF
TRBJ2-7	TRBV20-1	-	-	TGCAGTGCTTTTCTATACGAGCAGTACTTC	CSAFLYEQYF
TRBJ1-4	TRBV18	-	-	TGTGCCAGCTCACCGGCCGTTTTGGAAAAACTGTTTTTT	CASSPAVLEKLFF
TRBJ1-5	TRBV5-1	-	-	TGCGCCAGCAGCTTGGGGATCGGTCAACCCCAGCATTTT	CASSLGIGQPQHF
TRBJ1-6	TRBV6-5	-	-	TGTGCCAGCAGCAAGGGACGCCGTAATTCACCCCTCCACTTT	CASSKGRRNSPLHF
TRBJ1-2	TRBV28	TRBD1	once	TGTGCCAGCAGCCTCAGGGGGACTCTATATGGCTACACCTTC	CASSLRGTLYGYTF
TRBJ1-5	TRBV19	-	-	TGTGCCAGTAGTATAGGAGTAGGACAGACCCCCAATCAGCCCCAGCATTTT	CASSIGVGQTPNQPQHF
TRBJ1-1	TRBV11-2	TRBD1	-	TGTGCCAGCAGCTTAGCGGGGGGACAGGGGTCGACTGAAGCTTTCTTT	CASSLAGGQGSTEAFF
TRBJ1-6	TRBV30	-	-	TGTGCCTGGAGTGTAGCAGGGGTTGATAATTCACCCCTCCACTTT	CAWSVAGVDNSPLHF
TRBJ2-7	TRBV28	-	-	TGTGCCAGCAGTCCGGGAGCCCCCTACGAGCAGTACTTC	CASSPGAPYEQYF
TRBJ2-1	TRBV7-2	TRBD2	-	TGTGCCAGCAGCTTCACTAGCGGGTCCACCTACAATGAGCAGTTCTTC	CASSFTSGSTYNEQFF
TRBJ2-1	TRBV27	TRBD1	few	TGTGCCAGCAGTCGACTGGGACAGGGGGGGGGTGAGCAGTTCTTC	CASSRLGQGGGEQFF
TRBJ2-5	TRBV29-1	-	-	TGCAGCGTTGGACAGCTGGAGACCCAGTACTTC	CSVGQLETQYF
TRBJ1-4	TRBV9	-	-	TGTGCCAGCAGCCCCGGGGAGACAACTAATGAAAAACTGTTTTTT	CASSPGETTNEKLFF
TRBJ2-5	TRBV9	TRBD1	-	TGTGCCAGCAGCGTAGGGGGACAGGGTTCGCGAGAGACCCAGTACTTC	CASSVGGQGSRETQYF
TRBJ2-3	TRBV6-2/TRBV6-3	-	-	TGTGCCAGCAGTTACGTCGGGCGCACAGATACGCAGTATTTT	CASSYVGRTDTQYF
TRBJ1-3	TRBV28	-	once	TGTGCCAGCAGTTTTTCAGGGGGAAACACCATATATTTT	CASSFSGGNTIYF
TRBJ2-1	TRBV7-8	TRBD2	-	TGTGCCAGCAGCTTAGTCCGTATCGGGGGTAGCGGGAGATCACCAATTGAGCAGTTCTTC	CASSLVRIGGSGRSPIEQFF
TRBJ2-4	TRBV19	TRBD2	-	TGTGCCAGTAGTAAATCACCTACTAGCGGGAGGGCCAAAAACATTCAGTACTTC	CASSKSPTSGRAKNIQYF
TRBJ1-2	TRBV15	TRBD1	-	TGTGCCACCAGGAGGCAGGGGGAGAACTATGGCTACACCTTC	CATRRQGENYGYTF
TRBJ1-3	TRBV6-1	-	-	TGTGCCAGCAGTGATTACAGAAACACCATATATTTT	CASSDYRNTIYF
TRBJ1-6	TRBV30	-	-	TGTGCCTGGAGTAGGGGTATGGGATCACCCCTCCACTTT	CAWSRGMGSPLHF
TRBJ1-3	TRBV6-6	-	-	TGTGCCAGCAGTGACGGAGGGAGGGCTGGAAACACCATATATTTT	CASSDGGRAGNTIYF